This T cell receptor (beta chain) was documented in a study of cytomegalovirus exposure and HLA in healthy donors. TCRdb keeps only in-frame clones here, not all; method: immunoSEQ multiplex PCR. This sample carries fewer than 250,000 clones, 75% to 90% of them seen once, and the ten largest clones take 11% to 15%. Only a few counts were recorded for this clone. V lost 3 bases to trimming and J lost 1 base; unmatched junction nucleotides: 5. The CDR3 is 16 residues long. Germline values: CDR1 MGHDK, CDR2 SYGVNS. The chain is built from TRBV25-1 and TRBJ2-2; 7 bases align to TRBD1. This sequence was found in a young woman in good health and CMV-seropositive. The specimen was PBMCs. CDR3 DNA sequence: TGTGCCAGCAGTGAGCCGACAGGGCAGAACACCGGGGAGCTGTTTTTT. Residues: CASSEPTGQNTGELFF.